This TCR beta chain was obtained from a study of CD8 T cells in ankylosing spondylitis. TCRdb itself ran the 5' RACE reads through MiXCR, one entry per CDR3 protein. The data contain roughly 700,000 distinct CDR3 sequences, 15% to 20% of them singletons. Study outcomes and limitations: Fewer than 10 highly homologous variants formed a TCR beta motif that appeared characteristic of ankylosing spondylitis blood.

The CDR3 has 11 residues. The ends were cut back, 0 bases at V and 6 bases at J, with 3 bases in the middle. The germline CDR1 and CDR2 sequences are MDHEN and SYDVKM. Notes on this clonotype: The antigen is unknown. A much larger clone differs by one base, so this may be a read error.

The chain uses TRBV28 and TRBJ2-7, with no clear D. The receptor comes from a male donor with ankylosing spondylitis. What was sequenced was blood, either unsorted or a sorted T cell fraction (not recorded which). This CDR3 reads CASSLWSEQYF. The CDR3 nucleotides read TGTGCCAGCAGTTTATGGAGCGAGCAGTACTTC. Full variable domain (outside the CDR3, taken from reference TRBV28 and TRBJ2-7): DVKVTQSSRYLVKRTGEKVFLECVQDMDHENMFWYRQDPGLGLRLIYFSYDVKMKEKGDIPEGYSVSREKKERFSLILESASTNQTSMYLCASSLWSEQYFGPGTRLTVT.